Listed below are T cell receptor beta chains from one sample, sequenced in a study of blood T cell repertoires in COVID-19. The table came from immunoSEQ multiplex PCR; TCRdb's copy has only in-frame clones and leaves some out. The table lists around 140,000 clones, 84% of them singletons, with roughly a tenth in the top ten. Sequencing input: peripheral blood. The receptors stem from a man aged 60 to 75 with active or convalescent COVID-19. CDR3s include the opening cysteine and the closing phenylalanine or tryptophan. The D gene is left open where the match is weak.

>TRBD1|TRBJ1-5|TRBV5-1
TGCGCCAGCAGCCCGGGACAGGGTATCAATCAGCCCCAGCATTTT
CASSPGQGINQPQHF
>-|TRBJ2-1|TRBV18
TGTGCCAGCTCGGCTTCCCGTCGCGAGCAGTTCTTC
CASSASRREQFF
>TRBD2|TRBJ2-1|TRBV19
TGTGCCAGTTCCCCCGCGAGCGGGATAAATGAGCAGTTCTTC
CASSPASGINEQFF
>-|TRBJ1-2|TRBV27
TGTGCCAGCAGACACTCGGGGGGCTCCGGTGGCTACACCTTC
CASRHSGGSGGYTF
>-|TRBJ1-5|TRBV6-5
TGTGCCAGCAGTTACGACAACAATCAGCCCCAGCATTTT
CASSYDNNQPQHF
>-|TRBJ1-1|TRBV4-3
TGCGCCAGCAGCCAAGCAGGGTTGGAAGCTTTCTTT
CASSQAGLEAFF
>-|TRBJ1-5|TRBV7-9
TGTGCCAGCAGCTTATACAATCAGCCCCAGCATTTT
CASSLYNQPQHF
>TRBD1|TRBJ1-4|TRBV5-1
TGCGCCAGCAGTCAAGGACAGGCCGATAATGAAAAACTGTTTTTT
CASSQGQADNEKLFF
>-|TRBJ1-5|TRBV12-3/TRBV12-4
TGTGCCAGCAGCCCCTCTAATCAGCCCCAGCATTTT
CASSPSNQPQHF
>TRBD1|TRBJ1-4|TRBV13
TGTGCCAGCAGCTTAGGGACGACGGGAGGGGGCAGTCGTAGACTGTTTTTT
CASSLGTTGGGSRRLFF
>-|TRBJ2-3|TRBV11-3
TGTGCCAGCAGCTCACCCACAGGGAGAGATACGCAGTATTTT
CASSSPTGRDTQYF
>-|TRBJ1-2|TRBV7-2
TGTGCCAGCAGCTTAGAGGGGTTTGGCTACACCTTC
CASSLEGFGYTF
>-|TRBJ2-7|TRBV4-3
TGCGCCAGCAGCCAAGTTTCCGGGGGGCGAGAGCAGTACTTC
CASSQVSGGREQYF
>TRBD2|TRBJ2-1|TRBV27
TGTGCCAGCAGTCCCGGGACTAGTCCCTACAATGAGCAGTTCTTC
CASSPGTSPYNEQFF
>-|TRBJ1-1|TRBV18
TGTGCCAGCTCACCACCGGAGGGACGCTTAACTGAAGCTTTCTTT
CASSPPEGRLTEAFF
>-|TRBJ2-2|TRBV12-3/TRBV12-4
TGTGCCAGCAGCTCACGGGAGCCCGGGGAGCTGTTTTTT
CASSSREPGELFF
>TRBD2|TRBJ2-1|TRBV24-1
TGTGCCACCAGTGACTCACTAGCGGGAGGGCCCCTGAATGAGCAGTTCTTC
CATSDSLAGGPLNEQFF
>TRBD1|TRBJ1-5|TRBV12-5
TGTGCTAGTGGTCCGCAGGGGGCGGGCAATCAGCCCCAGCATTTT
CASGPQGAGNQPQHF
>TRBD1|TRBJ1-2|TRBV5-4
TGTGCCAGCAGCTTGGCCCGGACAGGGGATCTCTATGGCTACACCTTC
CASSLARTGDLYGYTF
>-|TRBJ1-2|TRBV7-2
TGTGCCAGCACCCTATATAAAGCTAACTATGGCTACACCTTC
CASTLYKANYGYTF